This T cell receptor (beta chain) originates from a study of blood T cell repertoires in COVID-19. Sequenced by immunoSEQ multiplex PCR; TCRdb stores in-frame clones only, minus some. The profile shows tens of thousands of clones, approximately 90% of them singletons. Germline V gene sequence: CDR1 MRHNA, CDR2 SNTAGT. V was pared by 5 bases and J by 1 base, with 11 bases between. This CDR3 region has 14 residues. Sequenced material: peripheral blood. This sequence joins TRBV6-4 and TRBJ1-1, with TRBD1 as a possible D gene (5 bases). The sequence was obtained from a man between 50 and 59 years old with active COVID-19. CDR3 loop: CASSPGGANTEAFF. The CDR3, as DNA: TGTGCCAGCAGTCCTGGCGGGGCGAACACTGAAGCTTTCTTT.